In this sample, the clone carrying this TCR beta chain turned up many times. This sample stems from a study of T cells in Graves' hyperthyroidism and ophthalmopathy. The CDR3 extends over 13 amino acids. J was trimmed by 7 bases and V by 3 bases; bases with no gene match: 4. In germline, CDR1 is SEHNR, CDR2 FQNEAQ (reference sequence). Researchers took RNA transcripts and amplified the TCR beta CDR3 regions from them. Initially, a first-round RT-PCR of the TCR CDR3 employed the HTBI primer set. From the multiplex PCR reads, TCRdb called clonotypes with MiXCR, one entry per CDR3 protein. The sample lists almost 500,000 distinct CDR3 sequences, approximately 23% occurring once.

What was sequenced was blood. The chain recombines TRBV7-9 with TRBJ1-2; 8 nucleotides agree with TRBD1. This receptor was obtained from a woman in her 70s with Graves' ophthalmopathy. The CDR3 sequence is CASSLTGDSGYTF. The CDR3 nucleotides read TGTGCCAGCAGCTTGACAGGGGATAGTGGCTACACCTTC. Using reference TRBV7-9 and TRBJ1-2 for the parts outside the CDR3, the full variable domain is DTGVSQNPRHKITKRGQNVTFRCDPISEHNRLYWYRQTLGQGPEFLTYFQNEAQLEKSRLLSDRFSAERPKGSFSTLEIQRTEQGDSAMYLCASSLTGDSGYTFGSGTRLTVV.